The source of this TCR beta chain is a study of blood T cell repertoires in COVID-19. CDR1 is MNHEY, CDR2 SVGAGI, per germline. Trimming cost V 6 bases and J 8 bases, with 19 bases left between them. This CDR3 contains 14 residues. The repertoire was sequenced with immunoSEQ multiplex PCR; TCRdb's copy has only in-frame clones and lacks some. The sample includes 200,000 or so clones, about 88% of them seen just once. The receptor comes from a young woman who had recovered from COVID-19. The chain uses TRBV6-5 and TRBJ1-1; D may be TRBD1 (5 bases). Material for sequencing was PBMCs or T cells enriched from blood (not recorded which). CDR3 loop: CASRRPGLQDEAFF. The DNA of the CDR3 is TGTGCCAGCAGGCGGCCGGGACTCCAAGACGAAGCTTTCTTT.